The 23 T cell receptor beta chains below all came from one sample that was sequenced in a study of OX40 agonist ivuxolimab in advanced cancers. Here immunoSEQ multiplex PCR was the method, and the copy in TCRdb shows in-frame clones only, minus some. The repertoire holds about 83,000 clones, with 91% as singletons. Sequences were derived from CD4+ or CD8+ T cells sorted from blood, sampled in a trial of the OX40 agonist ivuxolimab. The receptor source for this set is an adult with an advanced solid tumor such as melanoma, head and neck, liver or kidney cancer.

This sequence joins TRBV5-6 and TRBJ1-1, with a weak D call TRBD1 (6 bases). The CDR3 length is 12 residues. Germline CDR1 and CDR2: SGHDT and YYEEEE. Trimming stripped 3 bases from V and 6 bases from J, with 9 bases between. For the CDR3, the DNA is TGTGCCAGCAGCTCTACAGGGCCTGAAGCTTTCTTT. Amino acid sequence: CASSSTGPEAFF.

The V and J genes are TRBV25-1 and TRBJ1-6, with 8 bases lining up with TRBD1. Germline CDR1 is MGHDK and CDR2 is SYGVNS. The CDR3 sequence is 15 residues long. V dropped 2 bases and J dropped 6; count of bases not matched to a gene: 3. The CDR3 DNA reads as TGTGCCAGCAGTGAACAGGGGGCGGTTAATTCACCCCTCCACTTT. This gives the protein CASSEQGAVNSPLHF.

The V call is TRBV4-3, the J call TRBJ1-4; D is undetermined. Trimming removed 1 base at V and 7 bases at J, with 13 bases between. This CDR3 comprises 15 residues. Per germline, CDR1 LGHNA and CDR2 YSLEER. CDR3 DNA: TGCGCCAGCAGCCAAGTATTAGTAGTGGGTGAAAAACTGTTTTTT. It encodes CASSQVLVVGEKLFF.

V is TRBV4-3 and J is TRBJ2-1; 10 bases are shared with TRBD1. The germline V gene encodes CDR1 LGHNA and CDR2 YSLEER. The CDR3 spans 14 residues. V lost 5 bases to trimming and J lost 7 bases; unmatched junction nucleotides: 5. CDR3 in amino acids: CASSMDRGGNEQFF. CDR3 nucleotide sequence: TGCGCCAGCAGCATGGACAGGGGGGGAAATGAGCAGTTCTTC.

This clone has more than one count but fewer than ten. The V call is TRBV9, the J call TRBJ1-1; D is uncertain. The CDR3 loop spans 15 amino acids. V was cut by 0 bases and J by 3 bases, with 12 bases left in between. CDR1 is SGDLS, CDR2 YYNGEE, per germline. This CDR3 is CASSVDLTLHTEAFF. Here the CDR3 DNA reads TGTGCCAGCAGCGTAGACCTAACACTCCACACTGAAGCTTTCTTT.

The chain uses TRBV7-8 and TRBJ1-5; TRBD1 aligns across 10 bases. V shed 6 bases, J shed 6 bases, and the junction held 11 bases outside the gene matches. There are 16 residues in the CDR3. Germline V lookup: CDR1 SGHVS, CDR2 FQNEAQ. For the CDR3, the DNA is TGTGCCAGCAGTACAAAAAGGGACAGGGGTGGTCAGCCCCAGCATTTT. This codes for CASSTKRDRGGQPQHF.

The CDR3 sequence: CASSRWDMNTEAFF. For the CDR3, the DNA is TGTGCCAGCAGTCGCTGGGACATGAACACTGAAGCTTTCTTT. V usage is TRBV27 and J usage is TRBJ1-1; tentative D call: TRBD1 (6 bases). This CDR3 is 14 amino acids long. In germline, CDR1 is MNHEY, CDR2 SMNVEV (reference sequence). V lost 5 bases, J lost 0 bases, and 10 bases lay in between.

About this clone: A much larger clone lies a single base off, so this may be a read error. The CDR3 nucleotides are TGTGCCAGCAGCACCGCTAGCACAGATACGCAGTATTTT. Translation: CASSTASTDTQYF. This chain uses TRBV9 with TRBJ2-3; the D is unclear. The CDR3 has 13 residues. Germline values: CDR1 SGDLS, CDR2 YYNGEE. Deletions cut 4 bases from V and 0 bases from J, with 6 bases between.

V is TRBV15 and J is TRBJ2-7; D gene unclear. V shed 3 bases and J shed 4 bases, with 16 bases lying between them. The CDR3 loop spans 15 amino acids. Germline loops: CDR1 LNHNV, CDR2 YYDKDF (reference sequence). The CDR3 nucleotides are TGTGCCACCAGCAGCGCCACACCGACCGTATACGAGCAGTACTTC. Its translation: CATSSATPTVYEQYF.

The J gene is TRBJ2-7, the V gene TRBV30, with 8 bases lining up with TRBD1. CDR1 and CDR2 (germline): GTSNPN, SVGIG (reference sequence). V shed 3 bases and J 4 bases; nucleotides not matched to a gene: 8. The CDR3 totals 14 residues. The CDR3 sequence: CAWSERTGSYEQYF. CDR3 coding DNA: TGTGCCTGGAGCGAACGGACAGGGAGTTACGAGCAGTACTTC.

The CDR3 here is CASSQDWEQPQHF. The DNA of the CDR3 is TGCGCCAGCAGCCAAGATTGGGAACAGCCCCAGCATTTT. The chain is built from TRBV4-3 and TRBJ1-5, with no clear D. The CDR3 loop spans 13 amino acids. Germline-derived CDR1 and CDR2 are LGHNA and YSLEER. The germline V and J ends were trimmed by 0 bases and 7 bases, with 7 bases remaining between them.

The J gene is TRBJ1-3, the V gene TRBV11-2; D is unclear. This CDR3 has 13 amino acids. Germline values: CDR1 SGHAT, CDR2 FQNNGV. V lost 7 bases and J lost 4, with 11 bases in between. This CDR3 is CASTPFTGNTIYF. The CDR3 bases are TGTGCCAGCACCCCCTTCACCGGAAACACCATATATTTT.

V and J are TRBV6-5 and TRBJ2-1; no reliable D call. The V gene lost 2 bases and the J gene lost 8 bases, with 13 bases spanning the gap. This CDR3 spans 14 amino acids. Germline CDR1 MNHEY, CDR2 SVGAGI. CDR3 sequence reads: CASSYQTFDDEQFF. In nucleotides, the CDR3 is TGTGCCAGCAGTTACCAGACTTTCGACGATGAGCAGTTCTTC.

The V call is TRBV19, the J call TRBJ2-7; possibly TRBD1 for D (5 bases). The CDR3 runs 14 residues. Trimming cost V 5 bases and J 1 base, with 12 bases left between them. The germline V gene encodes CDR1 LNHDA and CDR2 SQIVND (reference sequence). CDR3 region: CASSAYRSSYEQYF. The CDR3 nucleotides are TGTGCCAGTAGTGCTTACAGGTCGTCCTACGAGCAGTACTTC.

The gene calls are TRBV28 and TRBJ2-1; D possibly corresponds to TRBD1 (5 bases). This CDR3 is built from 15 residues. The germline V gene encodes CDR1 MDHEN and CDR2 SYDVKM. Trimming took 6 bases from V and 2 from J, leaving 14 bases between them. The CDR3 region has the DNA TGTGCCAGCAGAGGACGACAGTCGACCTACAATGAGCAGTTCTTC. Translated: CASRGRQSTYNEQFF.

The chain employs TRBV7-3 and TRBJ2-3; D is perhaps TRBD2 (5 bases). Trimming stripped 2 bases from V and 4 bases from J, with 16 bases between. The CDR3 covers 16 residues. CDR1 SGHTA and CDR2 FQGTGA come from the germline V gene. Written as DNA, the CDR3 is TGTGCCAGCAGCTTACTCGCGAGGGTGTCCGCAGATACGCAGTATTTT. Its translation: CASSLLARVSADTQYF.

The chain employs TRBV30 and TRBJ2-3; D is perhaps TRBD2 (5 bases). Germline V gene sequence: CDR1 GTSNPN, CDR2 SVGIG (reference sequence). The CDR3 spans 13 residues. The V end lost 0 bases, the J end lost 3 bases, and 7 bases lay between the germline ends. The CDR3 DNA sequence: TGTGCCTGGAGTGTACTAGAGACAGATACGCAGTATTTT. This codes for CAWSVLETDTQYF.

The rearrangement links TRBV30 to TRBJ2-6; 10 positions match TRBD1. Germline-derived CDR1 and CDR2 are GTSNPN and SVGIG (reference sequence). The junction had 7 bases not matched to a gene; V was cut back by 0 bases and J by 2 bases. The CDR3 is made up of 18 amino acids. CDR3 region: CAWSVLRDRGTGANVLTF. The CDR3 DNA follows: TGTGCCTGGAGTGTCTTGCGGGACAGGGGTACTGGGGCCAACGTCCTGACTTTC.

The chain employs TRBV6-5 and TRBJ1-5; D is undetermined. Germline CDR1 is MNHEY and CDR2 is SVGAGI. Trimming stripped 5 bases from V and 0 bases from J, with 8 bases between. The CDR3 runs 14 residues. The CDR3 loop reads CASSPEYSNQPQHF. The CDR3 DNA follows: TGTGCCAGCAGTCCAGAGTATAGCAATCAGCCCCAGCATTTT.

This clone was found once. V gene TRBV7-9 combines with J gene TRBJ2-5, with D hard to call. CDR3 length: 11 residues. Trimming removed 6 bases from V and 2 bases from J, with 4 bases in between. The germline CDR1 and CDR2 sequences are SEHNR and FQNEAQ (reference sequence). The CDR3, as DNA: TGTGCCAGCAGGTTTCAAGAGACCCAGTACTTC. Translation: CASRFQETQYF.

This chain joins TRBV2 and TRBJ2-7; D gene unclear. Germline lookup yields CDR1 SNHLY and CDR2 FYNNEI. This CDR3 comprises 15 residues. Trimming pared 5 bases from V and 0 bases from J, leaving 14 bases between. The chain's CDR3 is CASSRDTLSSYEQYV. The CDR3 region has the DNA TGTGCCAGCAGTAGAGACACCTTAAGCTCCTACGAGCAGTACGTC.

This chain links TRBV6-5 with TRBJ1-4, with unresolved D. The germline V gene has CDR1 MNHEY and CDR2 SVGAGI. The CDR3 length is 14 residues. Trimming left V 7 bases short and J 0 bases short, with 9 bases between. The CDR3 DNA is TGTGCCAGCAAGGACCTCGCAACTAATGAAAAACTGTTTTTT. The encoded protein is CASKDLATNEKLFF.

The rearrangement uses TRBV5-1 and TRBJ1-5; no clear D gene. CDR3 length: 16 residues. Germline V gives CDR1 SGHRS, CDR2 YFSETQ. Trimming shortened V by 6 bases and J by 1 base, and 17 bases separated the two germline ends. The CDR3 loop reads CASTSPGWHSNQPQHF. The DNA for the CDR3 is TGCGCCAGCACCTCCCCGGGCTGGCACAGCAATCAGCCCCAGCATTTT.